These 8 T cell receptor beta chains were all obtained from the same sample, sequenced in a study of response to subunit inactivated influenza vaccine. MiXCR, run by TCRdb on the RT-PCR reads, gives a single entry per CDR3 protein. Of hundreds of thousands of distinct CDR3 sequences in the sample, approximately 13% were seen once. This sample comprised PBMCs from blood, obtained 14 to 15 days before vaccination. The source of these receptors is a man between 50 and 59 years old who received an inactivated influenza vaccine.

This clonotype has more than one count but fewer than ten. The rearrangement joins TRBV11-1 to TRBJ2-2; TRBD1 agrees at 8 bases. The CDR3 extends over 12 amino acids. Trimming cost V 10 bases and J 4 bases; bases outside gene matches: 2. Germline values: CDR1 SGHAT, CDR2 FQDESV (reference sequence). CDR3: CANRGSTGELFF. The CDR3 DNA is TGTGCCAACAGGGGGAGCACCGGGGAGCTGTTTTTT.

The rearrangement joins TRBV12-3 or TRBV12-4 to TRBJ2-7; 8 nucleotides agree with TRBD1. CDR3 length: 15 amino acids. V gave up 4 bases and J gave up 3 bases; unmatched junction bases: 8. This chain's CDR3 is CASSYTTGGYYEQYF. The CDR3 DNA reads TGTGCCAGCAGTTATACCACAGGGGGTTACTACGAGCAGTACTTC.

The chain employs TRBV27 and TRBJ2-2; 10 bases map to TRBD1. This CDR3 has 16 amino acids. V lost 4 bases to trimming and J lost 3 bases; unmatched junction nucleotides: 5. Germline loops: CDR1 MNHEY, CDR2 SMNVEV (reference sequence). In DNA, the CDR3 is TGTGCCAGCAGTTCAGACAGGGGGCCTTACACCGGGGAGCTGTTTTTT. Protein: CASSSDRGPYTGELFF.

This clonotype has a handful of counts. CDR3 bases: TGTGCCAGCAGTGAAATGACTAGCGCTCAAGAGACCCAGTACTTC. Encoded protein: CASSEMTSAQETQYF. The chain couples TRBV2 to TRBJ2-5; 8 nucleotides agree with TRBD2. The CDR3 has 15 residues. After removal of 2 bases from V and 2 bases from J, the junction contained 4 bases not matched to a gene. Germline V gives CDR1 SNHLY, CDR2 FYNNEI.

The V and J genes are TRBV19 and TRBJ1-2; 7 nucleotides align to TRBD1. J was trimmed by 6 bases and V by 6 bases; bases with no gene match: 4. CDR3 length: 12 residues. CDR1 LNHDA and CDR2 SQIVND come from the germline V gene (reference sequence). CDR3 bases: TGTGCCAGTAGAAGACAGGGACATGGCTACACCTTC. Its protein is CASRRQGHGYTF.

The rearrangement uses TRBV12-3 or TRBV12-4 and TRBJ1-4; D call uncertain. V lost 2 bases, J lost 7 bases, and 5 bases lay in between. CDR3 length: 12 residues. CDR3 nucleotides: TGTGCCAGCAGTTTACCGGGTGAAAAACTGTTTTTT. Translated, it gives CASSLPGEKLFF.

The chain employs TRBV28 and TRBJ2-3, with D uncertain. V was clipped by 8 bases and J by 0 bases, with 12 bases between them. Germline CDR1 is MDHEN and CDR2 is SYDVKM. CDR3 length equals 14 residues. This CDR3 is CASRSIGSTDTQYF. The CDR3, as DNA: TGTGCCAGCCGATCGATCGGTAGCACAGATACGCAGTATTTT.

This clonotype was seen only a few times. The CDR3 DNA sequence: TGTGCCAGACAGGTTAATGAAAAACTGTTTTTT. It translates to CARQVNEKLFF. The genes are TRBV2 and TRBJ1-4; maybe TRBD1 (5 bases). Per germline, CDR1 SNHLY and CDR2 FYNNEI. The CDR3 runs to 11 residues. The V end was cut by 9 bases, the J end by 4 bases, with 6 bases between. The complete variable domain, with remaining parts taken from reference TRBV2 and TRBJ1-4, reads EPEVTQTPSHQVTQMGQEVILRCVPISNHLYFYWYRQILGQKVEFLVSFYNNEISEKSEIFDDQFSVERPDGSNFTLKIRSTKLEDSAMYFCARQVNEKLFFGSGTQLSVL.